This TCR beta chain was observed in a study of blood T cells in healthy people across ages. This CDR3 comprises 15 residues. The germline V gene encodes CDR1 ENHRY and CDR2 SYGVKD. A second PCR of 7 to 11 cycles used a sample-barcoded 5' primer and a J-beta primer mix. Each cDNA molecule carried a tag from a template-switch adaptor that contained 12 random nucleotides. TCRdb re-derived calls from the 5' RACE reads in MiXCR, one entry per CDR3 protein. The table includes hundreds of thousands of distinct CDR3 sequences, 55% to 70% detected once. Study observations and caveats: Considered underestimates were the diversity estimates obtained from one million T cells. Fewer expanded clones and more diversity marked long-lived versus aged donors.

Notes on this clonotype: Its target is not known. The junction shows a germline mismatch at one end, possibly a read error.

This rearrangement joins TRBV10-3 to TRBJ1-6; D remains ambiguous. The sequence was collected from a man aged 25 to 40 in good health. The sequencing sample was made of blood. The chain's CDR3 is CAIRREDGRNSPLHF. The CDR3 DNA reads TGTGCCATCCGGCGGGAAGACGGTCGCAATTCGCCCCTCCACTTT.